This record covers a single TCR beta chain. No antigen is known for it. The sample is drawn from a study of T cell repertoires in cytomegalovirus infection. The J segment lost 3 bases and the V segment lost 1 base, leaving 4 bases of the junction unmatched. Germline V lookup: CDR1 LNHNV, CDR2 YYDKDF (reference sequence). This CDR3 comprises 16 residues. TCRdb re-called the reads through MiXCR, storing one row per CDR3 protein. The repertoire holds hundreds of thousands of distinct CDR3 sequences, with about two fifths as singletons. The sample here was cultured PBMCs, taken from culture after CMV antigen stimulation. The chain employs TRBV15 and TRBJ2-1; TRBD2 matches 9 bases. The receptor's source is a human donor in good health (CMV status not recorded). Some clones in this sample may be carry-over from other donors' samples. The CDR3 here is CATSRGLAGRYNEQFF. CDR3 sequence (DNA): TGTGCCACCAGCAGAGGGCTAGCGGGGCGCTACAATGAGCAGTTCTTC.